The 24 T cell receptor beta chains given below trace back to one sample, sequenced in a study of OX40 agonist ivuxolimab in advanced cancers. Measured with immunoSEQ multiplex PCR; TCRdb has only the in-frame clones, and not every one. The sample carries 60,000 to 65,000 clones, more than 75% recorded once. This sample comprised CD4+ or CD8+ T cells sorted from blood, obtained in a trial of the OX40 agonist ivuxolimab. All receptors derive from an adult with an advanced solid tumor such as melanoma, head and neck, liver or kidney cancer.

The chain couples TRBV28 to TRBJ2-7; D ambiguous. V lost 6 bases and J 4 bases, leaving 13 bases between the germline ends. CDR1 MDHEN and CDR2 SYDVKM come from the germline V gene. The CDR3 covers 13 residues. The chain's CDR3 is CASSRTSRYEQYF. CDR3 coding DNA: TGTGCCAGCAGCCGCACTTCCCGTTACGAGCAGTACTTC.

The chain combines TRBV19 with TRBJ1-3; D remains ambiguous. Trimming took off 5 bases at V and 3 bases at J, with 11 bases between the two ends. The germline CDR1 and CDR2 sequences are LNHDA and SQIVND (reference sequence). The CDR3 extends over 14 amino acids. The CDR3 protein is CASSLGGNGNTIYF. The CDR3 region has the DNA TGTGCCAGTAGTTTGGGAGGCAATGGAAACACCATATATTTT.

The CDR3 loop is CASSPASQPNYNEQFF. CDR3 bases: TGTGCCAGCAGTCCCGCTAGCCAGCCCAACTACAATGAGCAGTTCTTC. This chain joins TRBV28 and TRBJ2-1; D perhaps matches TRBD2 (5 bases). This CDR3 has 16 amino acids. V shed 5 bases and J shed 3 bases, with 17 bases lying between them. CDR1 is MDHEN and CDR2 is SYDVKM in the germline V gene.

The rearrangement links TRBV10-3 to TRBJ2-7; no clear D. The V end lost 0 bases, the J end lost 2 bases, and 14 bases lay between the germline ends. Germline V gene lookup returns CDR1 ENHRY and CDR2 SYGVKD. This CDR3 comprises 16 residues. The CDR3 is CAISESSNGITYEQYF. The CDR3 region has the DNA TGTGCCATCAGTGAGTCGTCGAATGGAATTACCTACGAGCAGTACTTC.

The gene calls are TRBV4-2 and TRBJ1-2, with D perhaps matching TRBD1 (5 bases). Trimming left V 9 bases short and J 6 bases short, with 20 bases between. The CDR3 spans 14 residues. Germline V gene lookup returns CDR1 LGHNA and CDR2 YNFKEQ. Here the CDR3 DNA reads TGTGCCAGTAGGACCGCGGGAAGGGGACATGGCTACACCTTC. Its translation: CASRTAGRGHGYTF.

CDR3 loop: CASSLDHVGQETQYF. The CDR3 DNA follows: TGTGCCAGCAGCTTGGACCACGTAGGGCAAGAGACCCAGTACTTC. This chain connects TRBV7-2 to TRBJ2-5; D is uncertain. V lost 3 bases and J lost 2, with 13 bases in between. Germline V gene lookup returns CDR1 SGHTA and CDR2 FQGNSA. This CDR3 has 15 amino acids. The full variable domain, completed using reference TRBV7-2 and TRBJ2-5, is GAGVSQSPSNKVTEKGKDVELRCDPISGHTALYWYRQSLGQGLEFLIYFQGNSAPDKSGLPSDRFSAERTGGSVSTLTIQRTQQEDSAVYLCASSLDHVGQETQYFGPGTRLLVL.

This clone was counted a few times. The chain joins TRBV7-8 to TRBJ2-1; 14 nucleotides line up with TRBD2. The CDR3 has 17 amino acids. Germline lookup yields CDR1 SGHVS and CDR2 FQNEAQ. The J segment lost 2 bases and the V segment lost 6 bases, leaving 6 bases of the junction unmatched. The CDR3 loop reads CASRSGLAGGPYNEQFF. The CDR3 bases are TGTGCCAGCAGGAGTGGACTAGCGGGAGGACCCTACAATGAGCAGTTCTTC.

This chain uses TRBV2 with TRBJ2-7, with D tentatively TRBD1 or TRBD2 (5 bases each). Germline CDR1 reads SNHLY; CDR2 reads FYNNEI. Between the trimmed V and J ends, which lost 6 bases and 4 bases, there was a span of 16 bases. This CDR3 region has 14 residues. The chain's CDR3 is CASRGRRTLYEQYF. The CDR3 DNA reads TGTGCCAGCAGGGGACGGCGGACTTTATACGAGCAGTACTTC.

This clone was picked up one time. The rearrangement links TRBV6-6 to TRBJ2-3; no firm D call. This CDR3 spans 12 amino acids. Germline V gives CDR1 MNHNY, CDR2 SVGAGI (reference sequence). The V end lost 6 bases, the J end lost 7 bases, and 11 bases lay between the germline ends. The CDR3, as DNA: TGTGCCAGCAGCCCCGGAGTTCATACGCAGTATTTT. The encoded protein is CASSPGVHTQYF.

The chain combines TRBV9 with TRBJ2-2; the D gene is possibly TRBD1 (5 bases). CDR1 and CDR2 (germline): SGDLS, YYNGEE. V was pared by 4 bases and J by 6 bases, with 13 bases between. CDR3 length: 14 amino acids. This chain's CDR3 is CASSPSQGPGELFF. In DNA, the CDR3 is TGTGCCAGCAGCCCAAGCCAGGGTCCCGGGGAGCTGTTTTTT.

CDR3 coding DNA: TGTGCCAGCAGCGTAGACCCACAGGGCTACGAGCAGTACTTC. The encoded protein is CASSVDPQGYEQYF. This chain uses TRBV9 with TRBJ2-7; a possible D gene is TRBD1 (6 bases). The CDR3 consists of 14 residues. Germline V lookup: CDR1 SGDLS, CDR2 YYNGEE. V dropped 0 bases and J dropped 3 bases, with 10 bases sitting between them.

The gene calls are TRBV13 and TRBJ1-6; weak D call: TRBD1 (5 bases). Germline CDR1 reads PRHDT; CDR2 reads FYEKMQ (reference sequence). The V and J ends lost 0 bases and 6 bases respectively, with 18 bases between them. The CDR3 loop spans 18 amino acids. CDR3 coding DNA: TGTGCCAGCAGCTTAGGTCCGGGGCCATCTTTGGGTAATTCACCCCTCCACTTT. As protein: CASSLGPGPSLGNSPLHF.

The chain has TRBV6-1 and TRBJ2-2; D gene ambiguous. The length of the CDR3 is 13 residues. Germline CDR1 and CDR2: MNHNS and SASEGT. Between the trimmed V and J ends, which lost 1 base and 4 bases, there was a span of 4 bases. The CDR3 DNA sequence: TGTGCCAGCAGTGAAGGGAGCACCGGGGAGCTGTTTTTT. Its translation is CASSEGSTGELFF.

The chain joins TRBV7-8 to TRBJ1-1; 8 bases are shared with TRBD1. The CDR3 extends over 13 amino acids. Germline V gene sequence: CDR1 SGHVS, CDR2 FQNEAQ. V lost 10 bases, J lost 2 bases, and 6 bases stayed unmatched. CDR3 region: CATRQGTNTEAFF. The CDR3 coding sequence is TGTGCCACCAGACAGGGGACCAACACTGAAGCTTTCTTT.

This chain links TRBV30 with TRBJ2-6; D may be TRBD1 (6 bases). This CDR3 has 17 amino acids. V was trimmed by 5 bases and J by 0 bases, leaving 17 bases between them. CDR1 is GTSNPN, CDR2 SVGIG, per germline (reference sequence). The DNA of the CDR3 is TGTGCCTGGGCGCAGGGGCCTACTAGCTCTGGGGCCAACGTCCTGACTTTC. Encoded protein: CAWAQGPTSSGANVLTF.

The V and J genes are TRBV4-1 and TRBJ1-2, with a tentative D call TRBD1 (6 bases). Deletions cut 1 base from V and 0 bases from J, with 9 bases between. The CDR3 consists of 15 residues. Per the germline V gene, CDR1 is MGHRA and CDR2 is YSYEKL. In DNA, the CDR3 is TGCGCCAGCAGCCAAGCGGACAGTTCTAACTATGGCTACACCTTC. Translated: CASSQADSSNYGYTF.

V usage is TRBV29-1 and J usage is TRBJ2-3; a possible D gene is TRBD2 (5 bases). Germline V lookup: CDR1 SQVTM, CDR2 ANQGSEA. This CDR3 has 13 amino acids. The ends were cut back, 1 base at V and 4 bases at J, with 9 bases in the middle. CDR3 sequence: CSVEGTPPDTQYF. Here the CDR3 DNA reads TGCAGCGTTGAAGGGACTCCGCCAGATACGCAGTATTTT.

The chain links TRBV7-2 to TRBJ1-6; 8 bases match TRBD1. Germline V gives CDR1 SGHTA, CDR2 FQGNSA. This CDR3 has 15 residues. Losses at the gene ends were 2 bases for V and 6 bases for J; bases not matched to a gene: 3. CDR3 loop: CASSLMTGVNSPLHF. As DNA, the CDR3 is TGTGCCAGCAGCTTAATGACAGGGGTTAATTCACCCCTCCACTTT. The whole variable domain, filled in from reference TRBV7-2 and TRBJ1-6, reads GAGVSQSPSNKVTEKGKDVELRCDPISGHTALYWYRQSLGQGLEFLIYFQGNSAPDKSGLPSDRFSAERTGGSVSTLTIQRTQQEDSAVYLCASSLMTGVNSPLHFGNGTRLTVT.

The gene calls are TRBV4-3 and TRBJ1-2; 12 nucleotides align to TRBD1. V lost 0 bases and J lost 7; bases outside the gene matches: 3. Germline lookup yields CDR1 LGHNA and CDR2 YSLEER. The CDR3 has 15 amino acids. As DNA, the CDR3 is TGCGCCAGCAGCCAAGATTGGGGACAGGGGGCTGGCTACACCTTC. Translation: CASSQDWGQGAGYTF.

The chain combines TRBV7-2 with TRBJ2-5; unclear D gene. V lost 4 bases, J lost 7 bases, and 16 bases lay in between. The CDR3 loop spans 14 amino acids. Germline CDR1 reads SGHTA; CDR2 reads FQGNSA. The CDR3 here is CASSSDDGRVTQYF. The CDR3 DNA reads as TGTGCCAGCAGCTCTGATGACGGCCGGGTGACCCAGTACTTC.

The CDR3 region has the DNA TGTGCCAGCAGCGTATCTCCCAACACAGATACGCAGTATTTT. Residues: CASSVSPNTDTQYF. The rearrangement joins TRBV9 to TRBJ2-3, with D hard to call. This CDR3 region has 14 residues. Trimming removed 1 base from V and 2 bases from J, with 8 bases in between. Germline V gene data show CDR1 as SGDLS and CDR2 as YYNGEE.

This clone was recorded once. This chain joins TRBV7-2 and TRBJ1-6; D gene ambiguous. This CDR3 is built from 15 residues. Trimming removed 5 bases at V and 8 bases at J, with 16 bases between. Germline V gene sequence: CDR1 SGHTA, CDR2 FQGNSA. The CDR3 DNA reads TGTGCCAGCAGCATCCGGACGGTCTGGGATTCACCCCTCCACTTT. This encodes CASSIRTVWDSPLHF.

The CDR3 spells CASSLADREGTEAFF. DNA of the CDR3: TGTGCCAGCAGCTTGGCGGACAGGGAGGGCACTGAAGCTTTCTTT. The V and J genes are TRBV5-5 and TRBJ1-1; 8 bases map to TRBD1. Germline assignment: CDR1 SGHKS and CDR2 YYEKEE (reference sequence). V was pared by 0 bases and J by 4 bases, with 5 bases of the junction left unmatched. The CDR3 loop spans 15 amino acids.

The CDR3 DNA is TGTGCCAGCAGTGCGGACAGGGATAGTCAGCCCCAGCATTTT. Protein: CASSADRDSQPQHF. The gene calls are TRBV2 and TRBJ1-5; the match to TRBD1 covers 8 bases. The V and J ends lost 4 bases and 6 bases, in that order; junction bases with no gene match: 5. The CDR3 consists of 14 residues. Germline V gene lookup returns CDR1 SNHLY and CDR2 FYNNEI.